A single sample gave rise to the 13 T cell receptor beta chains below, sequenced in a study of monozygotic twins with inflammatory bowel disease. TCRdb re-called the 5' RACE reads; every CDR3 protein appears as one record, without DNA. The specimen's table records about 85,000 distinct CDR3 sequences. Sequences were obtained from blood. The source of these receptors is a human donor with ulcerative colitis or Crohn's disease, or a healthy co-twin of an affected twin (not recorded which).

The chain couples TRBV19 to TRBJ1-1; TCRdb outputs TRBD1, but without DNA this stays unchecked. Germline CDR1 reads LNHDA; CDR2 reads SQIVND (reference sequence). The CDR3 consists of 15 residues. The CDR3 loop reads CASSSLGAANAEAFF.

The chain couples TRBV10-3 to TRBJ1-6; the TRBD1 assignment by TCRdb is unverifiable without DNA. Per the germline V gene, CDR1 is ENHRY and CDR2 is SYGVKD. The CDR3 runs to 12 residues. The CDR3 protein is CAINEGDSPLHF.

CDR3 sequence: CASSSTVPNTEAFF. This chain uses TRBV5-1 with TRBJ1-1; the D gene TCRdb calls, TRBD1, cannot be checked with no DNA. Germline CDR1 reads SGHRS; CDR2 reads YFSETQ. The CDR3 is made up of 14 amino acids.

The rearrangement uses TRBV11-2 and TRBJ2-3; TCRdb's D gene call, TRBD2, goes unchecked for lack of DNA. Germline CDR1 and CDR2: SGHAT and FQNNGV. CDR3 length equals 19 residues. The CDR3 sequence: CASSFYLDLGATSTDTQYF.

The chain couples TRBV27 to TRBJ1-2; TCRdb proposes TRBD1, but this gene call is untestable without DNA. The CDR3 has 14 residues. Germline V gene data show CDR1 as MNHEY and CDR2 as SMNVEV (reference sequence). CDR3 residues: CASSLRQGMGGYTF.

The rearrangement joins TRBV9 to TRBJ1-2; absent DNA, TCRdb's TRBD1 call cannot be checked. Germline V gene sequence: CDR1 SGDLS, CDR2 YYNGEE. This CDR3 contains 14 residues. The CDR3 loop reads CASSVGMTGFGYTF. The full variable domain, its missing parts supplied by reference TRBV9 and TRBJ1-2, is DSGVTQTPKHLITATGQRVTLRCSPRSGDLSVYWYQQSLDQGLQFLIQYYNGEERAKGNILERFSAQQFPDLHSELNLSSLELGDSALYFCASSVGMTGFGYTFGSGTRLTVV.

The V and J genes are TRBV28 and TRBJ2-4; TCRdb designates TRBD1, a call that cannot be tested without DNA. The CDR3 has 15 residues. CDR1 MDHEN and CDR2 SYDVKM come from the germline V gene. The CDR3 loop is CASSSGQDAKNIQYF. Full variable domain (missing parts from reference TRBV28 and TRBJ2-4): DVKVTQSSRYLVKRTGEKVFLECVQDMDHENMFWYRQDPGLGLRLIYFSYDVKMKEKGDIPEGYSVSREKKERFSLILESASTNQTSMYLCASSSGQDAKNIQYFGAGTRLSVL.

The chain couples TRBV5-1 to TRBJ2-1; TCRdb names TRBD2, which stays unverified in the absence of DNA. The germline V gene has CDR1 SGHRS and CDR2 YFSETQ. The CDR3 is 17 residues long. The chain's CDR3 is CASSLEGLSRSYNEQFF. Variable domain in full (rest from reference TRBV5-1 and TRBJ2-1): KAGVTQTPRYLIKTRGQQVTLSCSPISGHRSVSWYQQTPGQGLQFLFEYFSETQRNKGNFPGRFSGRQFSNSRSEMNVSTLELGDSALYLCASSLEGLSRSYNEQFFGPGTRLTVL.

This chain joins TRBV3-1 and TRBJ1-4. Germline CDR1 reads LGHDT; CDR2 reads YNNKEL (reference sequence). There are 14 residues in the CDR3. This CDR3 reads CASSQGGRGEKLFF.

J is TRBJ1-6 and V is TRBV4-1; TCRdb's D call of TRBD1 is untestable without DNA. Germline V gene data show CDR1 as MGHRA and CDR2 as YSYEKL. This CDR3 spans 15 amino acids. The CDR3 is CASSQVSRGNSPLHF.

The V gene is TRBV6-1, the J gene TRBJ1-3. Per germline, CDR1 MNHNS and CDR2 SASEGT. The CDR3 is 15 amino acids. This CDR3 is CASSGGRLEGNTIYF.

The CDR3 sequence: CASSEGILFYEQFF. J is TRBJ2-1 and V is TRBV2. The germline gives CDR1 SNHLY, CDR2 FYNNEI. There are 14 residues in the CDR3.

The chain employs TRBV19 and TRBJ2-2; absent DNA, TCRdb's TRBD1 call cannot be checked. Germline CDR1 LNHDA, CDR2 SQIVND (reference sequence). The CDR3 runs to 13 residues. CDR3 region: CASSFPTPGELFF.